Listed here are 18 T cell receptor beta chains from one sample, sequenced in a study of blood T cell repertoires in COVID-19. The table came from immunoSEQ multiplex PCR; TCRdb's copy has only in-frame clones and leaves some out. The data contain a few hundred thousand clones, around 87% of them singletons. Sequences were obtained from peripheral blood. Receptors were obtained from a woman aged 50 to 65 with COVID-19, enrolled during active disease.

This chain connects TRBV6-2 or TRBV6-3 to TRBJ1-6; D unclear. In germline, CDR1 is MNHEY, CDR2 SVGEGT. Trimming left V 4 bases short and J 2 bases short, with 9 bases between. This CDR3 region has 15 residues. CDR3 loop: CASSSGLTYNSPLHF. DNA for the CDR3: TGTGCCAGCAGTTCTGGACTGACCTATAATTCACCCCTCCACTTT.

The gene calls are TRBV3-1 (or the pseudogene TRBV3-2) and TRBJ2-1, with no clear D. The germline V and J ends were trimmed by 5 bases and 5 bases, with 16 bases remaining between them. From germline, CDR1 is LGHDT and CDR2 YNNKEL (reference sequence). The CDR3 extends over 15 amino acids. The CDR3 coding sequence is TGTGCCAGCAGCTCAAGTATAGTAGCTCACAATGAGCAGTTCTTC. Translated, it gives CASSSSIVAHNEQFF.

As DNA, the CDR3 is TGTGCCAGCTCACCAAAAGATAGTAATTCACCCCTCCACTTT. Its protein product is CASSPKDSNSPLHF. The chain has TRBV18 and TRBJ1-6; D gene ambiguous. Per germline, CDR1 KGHSH and CDR2 LQKENI. The CDR3 spans 14 residues. Trimming shortened V by 2 bases and J by 6 bases, and 8 bases separated the two germline ends.

The chain is built from TRBV30 and TRBJ1-6; D remains ambiguous. Trimming left V 3 bases short and J 3 bases short, with 12 bases between. The CDR3 has 15 amino acids. Germline V gene lookup returns CDR1 GTSNPN and CDR2 SVGIG (reference sequence). Here the CDR3 reads CAWRGDRLYNSPLHF. The DNA of the CDR3 is TGTGCCTGGAGGGGTGACCGACTCTATAATTCACCCCTCCACTTT.

This clone was recorded only once. The V gene is TRBV5-1, the J gene TRBJ2-7; TRBD1 agrees at 9 bases. With V trimmed by 2 bases and J by 2 bases, 14 bases remained unmatched. This CDR3 spans 18 amino acids. Germline V CDR1 and CDR2: SGHRS, YFSETQ. The CDR3: CASSFITGTGFHPYEQYF. For the CDR3, the DNA is TGCGCCAGCAGCTTCATAACCGGGACAGGGTTTCATCCCTACGAGCAGTACTTC.

The V call is TRBV3-1 (or the pseudogene TRBV3-2), the J call TRBJ1-2; D unresolved. The CDR3 covers 16 residues. The germline V gene encodes CDR1 LGHDT and CDR2 YNNKEL (reference sequence). Trimming removed 1 base at V and 1 base at J, with 13 bases between. Written as DNA, the CDR3 is TGTGCCAGCAGCCAAGCGGCGCGGTCGGTTAACTATGGCTACACCTTC. It yields the protein CASSQAARSVNYGYTF.

V gene TRBV25-1 combines with J gene TRBJ2-7, with 9 bases identical to TRBD2. This CDR3 contains 17 residues. CDR1 is MGHDK and CDR2 is SYGVNS in the germline V gene. The V segment lost 1 base and the J segment 5 bases; nucleotides outside the gene matches: 12. The CDR3 sequence: CASSESRPGLAIDEQYF. In nucleotides, the CDR3 is TGTGCCAGCAGTGAATCCAGACCGGGACTAGCTATCGACGAGCAGTACTTC.

V is TRBV4-3 and J is TRBJ2-4; D is perhaps TRBD1 (6 bases). V was clipped by 0 bases and J by 4 bases, with 10 bases between them. The CDR3 loop spans 15 amino acids. CDR1 and CDR2 (germline): LGHNA, YSLEER. CDR3 DNA: TGCGCCAGCAGCCAAGATGGAACAGGGAAAAACATTCAGTACTTC. Residues: CASSQDGTGKNIQYF.

The chain joins TRBV27 to TRBJ2-7; tentative D call: TRBD2 (6 bases). With 2 bases removed from V and 2 bases from J, the gap between germline ends came to 13 bases. The CDR3 loop spans 15 amino acids. Germline CDR1 reads MNHEY; CDR2 reads SMNVEV (reference sequence). CDR3 DNA: TGTGCCAGCAGTTTAGGGCGGGGACCCCCCTACGAGCAGTACTTC. Encoded protein: CASSLGRGPPYEQYF.

The V and J genes are TRBV6-4 and TRBJ1-2; D is perhaps TRBD1 (5 bases). V lost 0 bases and J lost 8, with 10 bases in between. The CDR3 consists of 13 residues. The V gene's germline CDR1 is MRHNA and CDR2 SNTAGT. The CDR3 loop reads CASSDSGGTGYTF. The CDR3 nucleotides read TGTGCCAGCAGTGACTCCGGGGGTACGGGCTACACCTTC.

V gene TRBV6-6 combines with J gene TRBJ1-1, with unresolved D. V lost 5 bases and J 7 bases, leaving 14 bases between the germline ends. Germline values: CDR1 MNHNY, CDR2 SVGAGI (reference sequence). This CDR3 is 13 amino acids long. The CDR3 is CASSPRQPHEAFF. The CDR3 DNA reads TGTGCCAGCAGTCCTAGGCAGCCCCATGAAGCTTTCTTT.

V is TRBV6-5 and J is TRBJ2-1; unclear D gene. CDR3 length: 11 residues. Germline V gene data show CDR1 as MNHEY and CDR2 as SVGAGI. V was shortened by 7 bases and J by 6 bases, with 7 bases between the two germline ends. The CDR3 sequence is CASNIINEQFF. The CDR3 DNA sequence: TGTGCCAGCAATATTATCAATGAGCAGTTCTTC.

The chain links TRBV5-1 to TRBJ1-1; TRBD1 matches 8 bases. CDR1 SGHRS and CDR2 YFSETQ come from the germline V gene. The CDR3 loop spans 15 amino acids. With 4 bases clipped from V and 1 base from J, the junction kept 6 bases outside the gene matches. CDR3 residues: CASSMSGGANTEAFF. DNA of the CDR3: TGCGCCAGCAGCATGTCAGGGGGCGCGAACACTGAAGCTTTCTTT.

The V and J genes are TRBV5-6 and TRBJ2-7; possible D gene TRBD2, 6 bases. The CDR3 sequence is 16 residues long. Trimming cost V 0 bases and J 0 bases, with 13 bases left between them. Germline CDR1 is SGHDT and CDR2 is YYEEEE. The CDR3 sequence: CASSLAGRTSSYEQYV. CDR3 sequence (DNA): TGTGCCAGCAGCTTGGCCGGGAGAACAAGCTCCTACGAGCAGTACGTC.

V and J are TRBV7-8 and TRBJ2-7; 7 bases are shared with TRBD1. The CDR3 totals 15 residues. J gave up 3 bases and V 2 bases, and 7 bases lay outside the gene matches. Looked up from germline, CDR1 is SGHVS and CDR2 is FQNEAQ. The CDR3 DNA follows: TGTGCCAGCAGCTTACCGGGGACAGAATACTACGAGCAGTACTTC. Protein product: CASSLPGTEYYEQYF.

The rearrangement joins TRBV5-1 to TRBJ2-2; D not resolved. The germline V gene encodes CDR1 SGHRS and CDR2 YFSETQ. The CDR3 contains 13 residues. Trimming stripped 3 bases from V and 8 bases from J, with 11 bases between. CDR3 in DNA: TGCGCCAGCAGCTCAACCAAAGCGGGGGAGCTGTTTTTT. This codes for CASSSTKAGELFF.

This sequence joins TRBV27 and TRBJ1-1, with a tentative D call TRBD1 (5 bases). This CDR3 has 13 residues. Per germline, CDR1 MNHEY and CDR2 SMNVEV (reference sequence). The germline V and J ends were trimmed by 6 bases and 4 bases, with 12 bases remaining between them. The CDR3 sequence: CASSLRVTTEAFF. CDR3 nucleotides: TGTGCCAGCAGCCTCAGGGTGACCACTGAAGCTTTCTTT.

The chain links TRBV28 to TRBJ2-1; 8 bases agree with TRBD2. The CDR3 is 15 amino acids. Trimming removed 6 bases from V and 8 bases from J; junction bases left unmatched: 12. CDR1 is MDHEN and CDR2 is SYDVKM in the germline V gene. CDR3 residues: CASRSGTRLTYEQFF. As DNA, the CDR3 is TGTGCCAGCAGGTCCGGGACTAGGTTAACATATGAGCAGTTCTTC.